What follows are 28 T cell receptor beta chains derived from one specimen sequenced in a study of blood T cell repertoires in COVID-19. Measured with immunoSEQ multiplex PCR; TCRdb has only the in-frame clones, and not every one. The sample includes under 85,000 clones, about 84% of them seen just once. The sample comprised peripheral blood. The receptors derive from a man in his fifties or sixties with COVID-19, enrolled during active disease.

A single count supports this clone. The rearrangement links TRBV6-6 to TRBJ1-2; TRBD1 matches 8 bases. CDR3 length: 14 amino acids. Germline CDR1 is MNHNY and CDR2 is SVGAGI (reference sequence). Losses at the gene ends were 0 bases for V and 7 bases for J; bases not matched to a gene: 4. The CDR3: CASSYSDRDFGYTF. DNA of the CDR3: TGTGCCAGCAGTTACTCGGACAGGGACTTTGGCTACACCTTC.

V and J are TRBV5-1 and TRBJ1-5; D not resolved. CDR3 length: 15 residues. Germline V lookup: CDR1 SGHRS, CDR2 YFSETQ. Deletions cut 0 bases from V and 3 bases from J, with 10 bases between. CDR3 region: CASSLVPGSNQPQHF. The CDR3 nucleotides are TGCGCCAGCAGCTTGGTGCCAGGATCCAATCAGCCCCAGCATTTT.

The chain uses TRBV19 and TRBJ2-7, with D possibly TRBD1 on 6 matching bases. CDR1 and CDR2 (germline): LNHDA, SQIVND (reference sequence). CDR3 length: 15 amino acids. V was shortened by 6 bases and J by 4 bases, with 19 bases between the two germline ends. The chain's CDR3 is CASRISEDSLYEQYF. CDR3 bases: TGTGCCAGTAGAATTAGCGAGGACAGCCTTTACGAGCAGTACTTC. Drawing the rest from reference TRBV19 and TRBJ2-7, the complete variable domain is DGGITQSPKYLFRKEGQNVTLSCEQNLNHDAMYWYRQDPGQGLRLIYYSQIVNDFQKGDIAEGYSVSREKKESFPLTVTSAQKNPTAFYLCASRISEDSLYEQYFGPGTRLTVT.

This chain uses TRBV30 with TRBJ2-5; unclear D gene. There are 11 residues in the CDR3. Germline CDR1 GTSNPN, CDR2 SVGIG (reference sequence). The germline V and J ends were trimmed by 2 bases and 5 bases, with 6 bases remaining between them. Here the CDR3 DNA reads TGTGCCTGGAGTTCTAGGGAGACCCAGTACTTC. Translated, it gives CAWSSRETQYF.

The chain employs TRBV4-3 and TRBJ1-6, with no clear D. The germline V gene has CDR1 LGHNA and CDR2 YSLEER. V dropped 0 bases and J dropped 7 bases, with 10 bases sitting between them. The CDR3 length is 15 residues. The CDR3 DNA reads as TGCGCCAGCAGCCAAGATACCCAGTGGAATTCACCCCTCCACTTT. Its protein is CASSQDTQWNSPLHF.

The rearrangement uses TRBV25-1 and TRBJ2-7, with D maybe TRBD1 (6 bases). Trimming left V 2 bases short and J 10 bases short, with 9 bases between. This CDR3 spans 11 amino acids. Germline CDR1 and CDR2: MGHDK and SYGVNS. The CDR3 DNA follows: TGTGCCAGCAGTGAAAGGGACACCCAGTACTTC. The encoded protein is CASSERDTQYF.

The chain couples TRBV12-3 or TRBV12-4 to TRBJ2-3; 8 positions match TRBD1. V shed 10 bases and J 3 bases; nucleotides not matched to a gene: 6. The CDR3 is 13 amino acids. This CDR3 is CATRQGRTDTQYF. CDR3 coding DNA: TGTGCCACCAGACAGGGGCGGACAGATACGCAGTATTTT.

The chain uses TRBV3-1 (or the pseudogene TRBV3-2) and TRBJ2-5; D gene uncertain. Germline-derived CDR1 and CDR2 are LGHDT and YNNKEL (reference sequence). The CDR3 loop spans 12 amino acids. V lost 5 bases and J lost 3, with 7 bases in between. The CDR3: CASSNQEETQYF. CDR3 bases: TGTGCCAGCAGCAACCAGGAAGAGACCCAGTACTTC.

The chain is built from TRBV2 and TRBJ1-5; the match to TRBD1 covers 9 bases. This CDR3 contains 17 residues. Germline V gene sequence: CDR1 SNHLY, CDR2 FYNNEI. Trimming took 4 bases from V and 11 from J; bases not matched to a gene: 18. The CDR3 is CASSGPGTGFGNRAQHF. The CDR3 nucleotides read TGTGCCAGCAGTGGTCCCGGGACAGGGTTTGGGAATCGAGCCCAGCATTTT.

The chain combines TRBV21-1 with TRBJ1-2; TRBD1 is taken as the D call from the table, unchecked against the DNA. TRBV21-1 is described as a pseudogene. The CDR3 runs 11 residues. The CDR3 coding sequence is TGTGCCAGGTTCAGGGGGCACGGCTACACCTTC. Translated, it gives CARFRGHGYTF.

This rearrangement joins TRBV29-1 to TRBJ1-4; TRBD1 aligns across 8 bases. Germline V gene sequence: CDR1 SQVTM, CDR2 ANQGSEA. The V gene end was trimmed by 7 bases and the J gene end by 0 bases; junction bases not matched to a gene: 10. The CDR3 spans 16 residues. The CDR3 here is CSADSGQDATNEKLFF. The CDR3 DNA follows: TGCAGCGCGGATTCGGGACAGGACGCAACTAATGAAAAACTGTTTTTT. Supplemented by reference TRBV29-1 and TRBJ1-4, the full variable domain reads SAVISQKPSRDICQRGTSLTIQCQVDSQVTMMFWYRQQPGQSLTLIATANQGSEATYESGFVIDKFPISRPNLTFSTLTVSNMSPEDSSIYLCSADSGQDATNEKLFFGSGTQLSVL.

The count of this clone is one. The rearrangement uses TRBV9 and TRBJ2-3; 7 positions agree with TRBD2. CDR3 length: 14 residues. V lost 0 bases, J lost 5 bases, and 3 bases stayed unmatched. Per the germline V gene, CDR1 is SGDLS and CDR2 is YYNGEE. The CDR3 bases are TGTGCCAGCAGCGTAGCCCCTAGCGGAGATACGCAGTATTTT. Its translation is CASSVAPSGDTQYF.

The genes are TRBV7-9 and TRBJ2-5; the match to TRBD2 covers 7 bases. Germline CDR1 reads SEHNR; CDR2 reads FQNEAQ (reference sequence). This CDR3 contains 14 residues. Germline trimming cut 5 bases from V and 5 bases from J; bases unmatched to any gene: 8. The CDR3: CASSPRGDGETQYF. The CDR3 bases are TGTGCCAGCAGCCCCCGGGGGGACGGGGAGACCCAGTACTTC.

This clone was seen more than once but under ten times. The chain couples TRBV5-1 to TRBJ1-1; TRBD1 matches at 12 bases. Germline CDR1 and CDR2: SGHRS and YFSETQ. CDR3 size: 16 residues. Trimming removed 4 bases from V and 3 bases from J; junction bases left unmatched: 7. The CDR3 spells CASSPGTGGADTEAFF. The CDR3 bases are TGCGCCAGCAGCCCCGGGACAGGGGGCGCGGACACTGAAGCTTTCTTT.

The chain combines TRBV18 with TRBJ1-3; 7 positions agree with TRBD1. CDR3 length: 15 amino acids. Germline-derived CDR1 and CDR2 are KGHSH and LQKENI. The ends lost 5 bases at V and 3 bases at J; junction bases unmatched: 7. DNA for the CDR3: TGTGCCAGCTCAAGAACAGGGGTTGGTGGAAACACCATATATTTT. Its protein is CASSRTGVGGNTIYF.

The chain employs TRBV12-3 or TRBV12-4 and TRBJ2-1; TRBD2 is a possible D gene (5 bases). Deletions cut 3 bases from V and 7 bases from J, with 10 bases between. This CDR3 region has 13 residues. CDR3 region: CASSLTRANEQFF. The CDR3 DNA is TGTGCCAGCAGTTTGACGAGGGCTAATGAGCAGTTCTTC.

This clone has only one observation. The chain recombines TRBV27 with TRBJ1-4; tentative D call: TRBD1 (5 bases). V dropped 2 bases and J dropped 5 bases, with 12 bases sitting between them. The germline gives CDR1 MNHEY, CDR2 SMNVEV (reference sequence). This CDR3 has 15 amino acids. The CDR3 reads CASSLIGGANEKLFF. CDR3 sequence (DNA): TGTGCCAGCAGTTTAATTGGCGGGGCGAATGAAAAACTGTTTTTT.

The rearrangement joins TRBV6-5 to TRBJ2-2; D might be TRBD1 (6 bases). The V gene lost 7 bases and the J gene lost 2 bases, with 14 bases spanning the gap. The germline V gene has CDR1 MNHEY and CDR2 SVGAGI. The CDR3 runs 15 residues. The CDR3 sequence is CASTFRTANTGELFF. The CDR3, as DNA: TGTGCCAGCACCTTTCGGACAGCCAACACCGGGGAGCTGTTTTTT.

This clone has a handful of counts. Other nucleotide sequences in the sample specify the same CDR3. The CDR3 sequence: CASSQDTGGANTGELFF. In DNA form, the CDR3 reads TGCGCCAGCAGCCAAGATACGGGGGGGGCAAACACCGGGGAGCTGTTTTTT. This chain connects TRBV4-1 to TRBJ2-2, with 8 bases that match TRBD2. The V gene end was trimmed by 0 bases and the J gene end by 2 bases; junction bases not matched to a gene: 5. The V gene's germline CDR1 is MGHRA and CDR2 YSYEKL. CDR3 size: 17 residues.

This clone occurred once. This chain joins TRBV5-4 and TRBJ2-1; 7 bases fit TRBD1. There are 12 residues in the CDR3. J lost 10 bases, V lost 2 bases, and 3 bases had no gene match. The germline V gene has CDR1 SGHNT and CDR2 YYREEE (reference sequence). The DNA of the CDR3 is TGTGCCAGCAGCTTAACAGGGGAGGAGCAGTTCTTC. Translating gives CASSLTGEEQFF. Full variable domain (missing parts from reference TRBV5-4 and TRBJ2-1): ETGVTQSPTHLIKTRGQQVTLRCSSQSGHNTVSWYQQALGQGPQFIFQYYREEENGRGNFPPRFSGLQFPNYSSELNVNALELDDSALYLCASSLTGEEQFFGPGTRLTVL.

This clone was observed a few times. V is TRBV12-3 or TRBV12-4 and J is TRBJ1-1, with D possibly matching TRBD1 (5 bases). CDR3 length equals 12 residues. V was shortened by 6 bases and J by 6 bases, with 11 bases between the two germline ends. CDR3 loop: CASSPSRAEAFF. The CDR3 DNA is TGTGCCAGCAGCCCCAGCAGGGCTGAAGCTTTCTTT.

The genes are TRBV15 and TRBJ1-1; maybe TRBD1 (5 bases). The V end lost 3 bases, the J end lost 1 base, and 12 bases lay between the germline ends. The CDR3 consists of 15 residues. CDR1 and CDR2 from the germline V gene are LNHNV and YYDKDF (reference sequence). The CDR3 DNA is TGTGCCACCAGCAGTCCAGACAGAGAGAACACTGAAGCTTTCTTT. This sequence encodes CATSSPDRENTEAFF.

CDR3 amino acids: CASRPSGSSYEQYF. The DNA of the CDR3 is TGTGCCAGCAGGCCTAGCGGTAGCTCCTACGAGCAGTACTTC. The chain combines TRBV7-9 with TRBJ2-7; 7 bases are shared with TRBD2. The CDR3 length is 14 residues. Per the germline V gene, CDR1 is SEHNR and CDR2 is FQNEAQ (reference sequence). Trimming took 6 bases from V and 0 from J; bases not matched to a gene: 5.

J is TRBJ2-2 and V is TRBV6-2 or TRBV6-3; D perhaps matches TRBD2 (6 bases). This CDR3 has 17 amino acids. Germline values: CDR1 MNHEY, CDR2 SVGEGT. Trimming took off 0 bases at V and 3 bases at J, with 14 bases between the two ends. This CDR3 reads CASSYSSAGLDTGELFF. CDR3 nucleotide sequence: TGTGCCAGCAGTTACTCGAGTGCGGGGTTGGACACCGGGGAGCTGTTTTTT.

This clone has just one count. The chain couples TRBV5-5 to TRBJ1-2; 7 nucleotides align to TRBD1. Trimming took 4 bases from V and 2 from J; bases not matched to a gene: 8. Germline values: CDR1 SGHKS, CDR2 YYEKEE (reference sequence). This CDR3 has 15 amino acids. CDR3 residues: CASSSHRDSNYGYTF. In nucleotides, the CDR3 is TGTGCCAGCAGCAGCCACCGGGACAGCAACTATGGCTACACCTTC.

The V gene is TRBV12-3 or TRBV12-4, the J gene TRBJ1-1, with 7 nucleotides matching TRBD1. The V segment lost 6 bases and the J segment 7 bases; nucleotides outside the gene matches: 5. The CDR3 has 12 amino acids. CDR3 coding DNA: TGTGCCAGCAGCCAGGGGGGCGTTGAAGCTTTCTTT. As protein: CASSQGGVEAFF.

There are a few counts of this clone. The genes are TRBV5-4 and TRBJ1-1, with TRBD1 as a possible D gene (5 bases). The CDR3 spans 14 residues. The germline V gene encodes CDR1 SGHNT and CDR2 YYREEE (reference sequence). The germline V and J ends were trimmed by 4 bases and 4 bases, with 14 bases remaining between them. For the CDR3, the DNA is TGTGCCAGCAGCCTAGAGACAGTTGCCACTGAAGCTTTCTTT. It encodes CASSLETVATEAFF.

The V gene is TRBV7-3, the J gene TRBJ2-1; TRBD2 matches 12 bases. The CDR3 sequence is 15 residues long. The V and J ends lost 5 bases and 7 bases, in that order; junction bases with no gene match: 6. CDR1 is SGHTA and CDR2 is FQGTGA in the germline V gene. The DNA of the CDR3 is TGTGCCAGCAGCAGAACTAGCGGGGGGTTAAATGAGCAGTTCTTC. It is translated as CASSRTSGGLNEQFF. Supplemented by reference TRBV7-3 and TRBJ2-1, the full variable domain reads GAGVSQTPSNKVTEKGKYVELRCDPISGHTALYWYRQSLGQGPEFLIYFQGTGAADDSGLPNDRFFAVRPEGSVSTLKIQRTERGDSAVYLCASSRTSGGLNEQFFGPGTRLTVL.